These 7 T cell receptor beta chains share one sample of origin, sequenced in a study of shared clonotypes between healthy human individuals. Measured with immunoSEQ multiplex PCR; TCRdb has only the in-frame clones, and not every one. This sample has fewer than 3 million clones, with less than 95% found just once. What was sequenced was naive CD4+ T cells from PBMCs. Subset defined: CD45RA+ positively selected. All receptors derive from a man between 18 and 35 years old in good health. Some clones in this sample may be carry-over from other donors' samples.

This chain joins TRBV29-1 and TRBJ2-7; TRBD1 matches at 10 bases. Germline loops: CDR1 SQVTM, CDR2 ANQGSEA. The CDR3 totals 14 residues. Germline trimming cut 7 bases from V and 7 bases from J; bases unmatched to any gene: 13. The CDR3 region has the DNA TGCAGCGGGAGACAGGGGGCGCTTTCGGGGGAGCAGTACTTC. This translates into CSGRQGALSGEQYF.

This chain uses TRBV19 with TRBJ2-3; no definite D call. The CDR3 spans 15 residues. Trimming took 3 bases from V and 0 from J, leaving 10 bases between them. The V gene's germline CDR1 is LNHDA and CDR2 SQIVND (reference sequence). CDR3 bases: TGTGCCAGTAGTATTTCTATGGGAAGCACAGATACGCAGTATTTT. The encoded protein is CASSISMGSTDTQYF.

The chain links TRBV18 to TRBJ2-5, with D uncertain. This CDR3 has 11 amino acids. The V end lost 6 bases, the J end lost 5 bases, and 7 bases lay between the germline ends. The germline CDR1 and CDR2 sequences are KGHSH and LQKENI. The CDR3 nucleotides are TGTGCCAGCTCCTTCTCCGAGACCCAGTACTTC. Protein sequence: CASSFSETQYF.

The chain combines TRBV6-4 with TRBJ2-2, with D perhaps given as TRBD1 or TRBD2 (6 bases each). Germline assignment: CDR1 MRHNA and CDR2 SNTAGT. The length of the CDR3 is 16 residues. V was cut by 0 bases and J by 6 bases, with 14 bases left in between. CDR3 region: CASSDSGGLLPGELFF. Written as DNA, the CDR3 is TGTGCCAGCAGTGACTCAGGGGGGCTTCTCCCCGGGGAGCTGTTTTTT.

The gene calls are TRBV28 and TRBJ2-7; 10 bases match TRBD1. J lost 0 bases, V lost 8 bases, and 7 bases had no gene match. CDR1 MDHEN and CDR2 SYDVKM come from the germline V gene. The CDR3 spans 15 residues. This CDR3 is CASGMDRGFSYEQYF. CDR3 bases: TGTGCCAGCGGGATGGACAGGGGGTTCTCCTACGAGCAGTACTTC. The full variable domain, in which reference TRBV28 and TRBJ2-7 provide the parts outside the CDR3, is DVKVTQSSRYLVKRTGEKVFLECVQDMDHENMFWYRQDPGLGLRLIYFSYDVKMKEKGDIPEGYSVSREKKERFSLILESASTNQTSMYLCASGMDRGFSYEQYFGPGTRLTVT.

The V call is TRBV14, the J call TRBJ2-2, with D hard to call. The CDR3 totals 13 residues. The germline gives CDR1 SGHDN, CDR2 FVKESK. The V and J ends lost 5 bases and 0 bases respectively, with 4 bases between them. The CDR3 loop is CASSGANTGELFF. The CDR3 DNA sequence: TGTGCCAGCAGCGGGGCGAACACCGGGGAGCTGTTTTTT.

V is TRBV20-1 and J is TRBJ1-1; D uncertain. V was trimmed by 3 bases and J by 7 bases, leaving 9 bases between them. Germline V gives CDR1 DFQATT, CDR2 SNEGSKA (reference sequence). This CDR3 spans 11 amino acids. The CDR3 sequence: CSASLGFEAFF. The CDR3 bases are TGCAGTGCTAGTCTGGGCTTTGAAGCTTTCTTT.